The T cell receptor beta chain under discussion was sequenced for a study of identical twins. Template switching supplied a universal primer site; unique molecular identifiers were carried on the cDNA. From the 5' RACE reads, TCRdb called clonotypes with MiXCR, one entry per CDR3 protein. The sample has some 500,000 distinct CDR3 sequences, 9.6% seen once; the top ten hold around 3.1%. Study-wide points: Weaker excess sharing between twins was seen in beta out-of-frame sequences.

For this clonotype: What it recognizes is unknown.

From germline, CDR1 is SGHVS and CDR2 FNYEAQ. With 5 bases clipped from V and 2 bases from J, the junction kept 11 bases outside the gene matches. The CDR3 runs 17 residues. This sample also appeared in a second study, on yellow fever vaccine responses in identical twins.

Sequencing input: PBMCs. The TCR originated in a woman aged 18-29 years in good health. The J gene is TRBJ2-3, the V gene TRBV7-6; 9 positions agree with TRBD1. DNA for the CDR3: TGTGCCAGCAGCGCAGGTCGGGGGACAGGGTACACAGATACGCAGTATTTT. Translating gives CASSAGRGTGYTDTQYF.